The clone carrying this T cell receptor beta chain was found once. The data originate from a study of blood T cell repertoires in COVID-19. V lost 5 bases and J lost 7, with 5 bases in between. Germline CDR1 reads MDHEN; CDR2 reads SYDVKM. The CDR3 is 10 amino acids. As handled by the study authors: From reference gene primer amplification, estimates of nucleated cell counts were derived. Clones were read by immunoSEQ multiplex PCR, and TCRdb kept only the in-frame ones, dropping some. The DNA was the basis for D and trimming; V, J and clone size are from that table. The table has over 120,000 clones, around 90% seen once.

The V gene is TRBV28, the J gene TRBJ1-2; TRBD1 is a possible D gene (5 bases). The source is a woman between 50 and 59 years old with acute or convalescent COVID-19. The sample taken for sequencing was peripheral blood. This CDR3 reads CASSRGGYTF. Written as DNA, the CDR3 is TGTGCCAGCAGTAGGGGTGGCTACACCTTC.